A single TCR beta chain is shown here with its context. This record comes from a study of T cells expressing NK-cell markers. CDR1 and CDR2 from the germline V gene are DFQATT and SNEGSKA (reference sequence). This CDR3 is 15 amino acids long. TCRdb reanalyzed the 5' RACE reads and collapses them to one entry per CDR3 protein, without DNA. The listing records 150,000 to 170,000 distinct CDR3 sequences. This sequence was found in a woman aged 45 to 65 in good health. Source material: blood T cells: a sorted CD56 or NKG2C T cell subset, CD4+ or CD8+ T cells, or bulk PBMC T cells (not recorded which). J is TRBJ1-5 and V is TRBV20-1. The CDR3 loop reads CSARQGPMSNQPQHF.